This T cell receptor beta chain was captured in a study of blood T cell repertoires in COVID-19. This clone was seen only a few times. From germline, CDR1 is KGHSH and CDR2 LQKENI. V lost 0 bases to trimming and J lost 2 bases, with 8 bases between them. The CDR3 is made up of 14 amino acids. Authors' processing steps: Nucleated cell number was recorded as an estimate derived from reference gene primer amplification. Sequenced by immunoSEQ multiplex PCR; TCRdb stores in-frame clones only, minus some. V and J calls and clone size come straight from that table; D and trimming were deduced from the DNA. In the table there are around 250,000 clones, approximately 85% of which are singletons.

The clonotype originates from a human donor in a cohort sampled during active COVID-19. The sample comprised peripheral blood. The chain joins TRBV18 to TRBJ2-7; D unresolved. In DNA, the CDR3 is TGTGCCAGCTCACCACCCCCAGGAACCTACGAGCAGTACTTC. Encoded protein: CASSPPPGTYEQYF. Variable domain in full (rest from reference TRBV18 and TRBJ2-7): NAGVMQNPRHLVRRRGQEARLRCSPMKGHSHVYWYRQLPEEGLKFMVYLQKENIIDESGMPKERFSAEFPKEGPSILRIQQVVRGDSAAYFCASSPPPGTYEQYFGPGTRLTVT.